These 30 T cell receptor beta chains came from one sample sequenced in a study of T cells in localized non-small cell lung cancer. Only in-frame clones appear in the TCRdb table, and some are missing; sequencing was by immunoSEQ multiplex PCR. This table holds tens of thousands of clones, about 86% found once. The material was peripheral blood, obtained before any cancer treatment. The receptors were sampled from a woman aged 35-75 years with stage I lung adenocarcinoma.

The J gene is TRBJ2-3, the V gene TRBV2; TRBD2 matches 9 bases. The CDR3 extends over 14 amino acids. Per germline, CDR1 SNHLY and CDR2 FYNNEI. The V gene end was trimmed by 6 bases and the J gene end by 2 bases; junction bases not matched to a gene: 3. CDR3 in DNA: TGTGCCAGCAGAGTAGCGGGGGACACAGATACGCAGTATTTT. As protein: CASRVAGDTDTQYF.

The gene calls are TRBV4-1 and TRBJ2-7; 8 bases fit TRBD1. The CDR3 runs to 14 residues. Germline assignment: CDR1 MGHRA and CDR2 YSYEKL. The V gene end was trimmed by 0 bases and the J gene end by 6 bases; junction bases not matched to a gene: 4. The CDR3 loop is CASSQDPDRVEQYF. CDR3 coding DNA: TGCGCCAGCAGCCAAGACCCGGACAGGGTCGAGCAGTACTTC.

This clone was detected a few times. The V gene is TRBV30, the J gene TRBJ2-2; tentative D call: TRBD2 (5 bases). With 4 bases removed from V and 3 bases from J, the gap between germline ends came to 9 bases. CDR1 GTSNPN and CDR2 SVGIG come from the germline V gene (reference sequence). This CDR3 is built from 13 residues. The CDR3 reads CAWNNGDTGELFF. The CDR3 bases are TGTGCCTGGAATAACGGGGACACCGGGGAGCTGTTTTTT.

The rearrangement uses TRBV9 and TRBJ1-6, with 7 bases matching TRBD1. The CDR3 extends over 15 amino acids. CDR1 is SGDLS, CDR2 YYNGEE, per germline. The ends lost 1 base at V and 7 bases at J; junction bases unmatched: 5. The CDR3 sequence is CASSVNTGVNSPLHF. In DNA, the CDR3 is TGTGCCAGCAGCGTAAATACAGGGGTCAATTCACCCCTCCACTTT.

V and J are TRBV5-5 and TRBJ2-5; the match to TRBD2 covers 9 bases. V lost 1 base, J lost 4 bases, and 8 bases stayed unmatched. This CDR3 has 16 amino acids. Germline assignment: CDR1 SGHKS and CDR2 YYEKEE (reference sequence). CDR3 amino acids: CASSLSSGGSGETQYF. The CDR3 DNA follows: TGTGCCAGCAGCTTGTCCAGCGGGGGGTCAGGAGAGACCCAGTACTTC. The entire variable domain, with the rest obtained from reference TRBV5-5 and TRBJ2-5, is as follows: DAGVTQSPTHLIKTRGQQVTLRCSPISGHKSVSWYQQVLGQGPQFIFQYYEKEERGRGNFPDRFSARQFPNYSSELNVNALLLGDSALYLCASSLSSGGSGETQYFGPGTRLLVL.

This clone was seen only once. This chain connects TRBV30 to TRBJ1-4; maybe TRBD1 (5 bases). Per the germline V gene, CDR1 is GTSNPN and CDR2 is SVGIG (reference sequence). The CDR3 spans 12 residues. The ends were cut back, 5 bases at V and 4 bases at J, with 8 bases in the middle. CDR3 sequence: CAWAGSNEKLFF. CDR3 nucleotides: TGTGCCTGGGCAGGGAGTAATGAAAAACTGTTTTTT.

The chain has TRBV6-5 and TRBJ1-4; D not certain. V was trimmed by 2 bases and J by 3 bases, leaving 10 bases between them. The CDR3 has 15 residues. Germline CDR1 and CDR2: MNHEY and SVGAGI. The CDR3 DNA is TGTGCCAGCAGTTACACCACCGGGGCTAATGAAAAACTGTTTTTT. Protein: CASSYTTGANEKLFF.

CDR3 DNA: TGTGCCAGCAGCGCTGGGACTAGCGGGGGCCCTGCCTACGAGCAGTACTTC. This gives the protein CASSAGTSGGPAYEQYF. The chain employs TRBV5-4 and TRBJ2-7; 14 bases are a match to TRBD2. This CDR3 has 17 residues. Germline V gene lookup returns CDR1 SGHNT and CDR2 YYREEE (reference sequence). The V gene end was trimmed by 4 bases and the J gene end by 2 bases; junction bases not matched to a gene: 8.

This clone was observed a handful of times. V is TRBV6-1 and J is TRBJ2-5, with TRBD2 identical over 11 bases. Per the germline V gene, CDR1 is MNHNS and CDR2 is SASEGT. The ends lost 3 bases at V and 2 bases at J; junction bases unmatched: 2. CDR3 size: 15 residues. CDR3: CASSDSSGGQETQYF. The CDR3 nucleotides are TGTGCCAGCAGTGATTCTAGCGGGGGGCAAGAGACCCAGTACTTC.

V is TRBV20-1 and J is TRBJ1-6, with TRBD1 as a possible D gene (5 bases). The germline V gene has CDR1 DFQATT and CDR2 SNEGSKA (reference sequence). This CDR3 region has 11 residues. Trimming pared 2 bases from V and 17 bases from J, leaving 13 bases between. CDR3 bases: TGCAGTGCTAGAATTAACAGGAGGATCCACTTT. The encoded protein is CSARINRRIHF.

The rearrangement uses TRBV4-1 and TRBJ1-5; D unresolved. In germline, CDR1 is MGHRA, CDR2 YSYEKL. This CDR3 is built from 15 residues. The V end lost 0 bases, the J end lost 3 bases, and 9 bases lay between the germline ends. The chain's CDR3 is CASSQDLMVNQPQHF. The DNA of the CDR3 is TGCGCCAGCAGCCAAGATCTCATGGTCAATCAGCCCCAGCATTTT.

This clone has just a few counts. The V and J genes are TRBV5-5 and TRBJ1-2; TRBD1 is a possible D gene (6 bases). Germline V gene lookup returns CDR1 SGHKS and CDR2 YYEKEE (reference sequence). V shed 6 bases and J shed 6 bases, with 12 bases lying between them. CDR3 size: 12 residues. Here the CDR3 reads CASTRGADGYTF. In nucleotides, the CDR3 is TGTGCCAGCACCCGGGGGGCGGATGGCTACACCTTC.

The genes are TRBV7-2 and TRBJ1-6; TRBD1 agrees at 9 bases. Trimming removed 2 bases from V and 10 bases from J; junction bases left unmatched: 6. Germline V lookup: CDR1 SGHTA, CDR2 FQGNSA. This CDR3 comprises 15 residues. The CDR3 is CASSLLGQGRSPLHF. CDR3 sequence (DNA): TGTGCCAGCAGCTTATTAGGACAGGGGAGGTCACCCCTCCACTTT.

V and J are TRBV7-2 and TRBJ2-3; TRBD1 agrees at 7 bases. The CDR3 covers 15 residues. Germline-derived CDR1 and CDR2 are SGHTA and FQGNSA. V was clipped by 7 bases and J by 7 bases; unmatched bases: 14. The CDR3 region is CASNAGTASTNTQYF. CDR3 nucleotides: TGTGCCAGCAACGCCGGGACAGCTTCCACGAATACGCAGTATTTT.

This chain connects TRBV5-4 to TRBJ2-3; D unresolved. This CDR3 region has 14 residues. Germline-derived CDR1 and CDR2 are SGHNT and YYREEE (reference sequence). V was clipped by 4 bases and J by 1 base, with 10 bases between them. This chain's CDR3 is CASSIELGTDTQYF. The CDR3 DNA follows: TGTGCCAGCAGCATTGAACTTGGCACAGATACGCAGTATTTT.

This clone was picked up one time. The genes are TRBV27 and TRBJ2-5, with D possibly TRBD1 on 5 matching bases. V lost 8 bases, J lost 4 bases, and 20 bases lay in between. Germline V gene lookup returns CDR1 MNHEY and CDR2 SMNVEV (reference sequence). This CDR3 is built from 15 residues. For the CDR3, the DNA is TGTGCCAGCCGGCGGCTATATGGGGCGAGAGAGACCCAGTACTTC. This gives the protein CASRRLYGARETQYF.

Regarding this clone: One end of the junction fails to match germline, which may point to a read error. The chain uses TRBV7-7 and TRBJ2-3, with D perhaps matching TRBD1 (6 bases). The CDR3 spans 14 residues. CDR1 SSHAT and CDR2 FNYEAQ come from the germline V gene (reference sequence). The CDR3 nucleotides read TGTGCTAGCAGCTTAGGGGGAATGACAGATACGCAGTATTTT. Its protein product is CASSLGGMTDTQYF.

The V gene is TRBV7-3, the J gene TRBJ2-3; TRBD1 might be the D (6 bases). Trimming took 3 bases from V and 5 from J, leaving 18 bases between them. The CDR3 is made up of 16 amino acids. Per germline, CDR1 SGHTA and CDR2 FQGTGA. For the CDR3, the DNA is TGTGCCAGCAGCTTTTTTACAGGGATAGGAGGAGATACGCAGTATTTT. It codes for CASSFFTGIGGDTQYF.

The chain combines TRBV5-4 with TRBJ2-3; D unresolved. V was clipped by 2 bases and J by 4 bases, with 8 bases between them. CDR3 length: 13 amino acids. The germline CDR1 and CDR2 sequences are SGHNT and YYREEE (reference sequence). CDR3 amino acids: CASSFDSPDTQYF. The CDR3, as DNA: TGTGCCAGCAGCTTTGATTCCCCAGATACGCAGTATTTT.

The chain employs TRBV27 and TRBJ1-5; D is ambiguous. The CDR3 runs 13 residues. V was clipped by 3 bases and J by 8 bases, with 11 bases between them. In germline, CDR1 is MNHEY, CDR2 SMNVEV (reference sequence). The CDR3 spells CASSFSKGEPQHF. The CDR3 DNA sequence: TGTGCCAGCAGTTTTTCAAAGGGAGAGCCCCAGCATTTT.

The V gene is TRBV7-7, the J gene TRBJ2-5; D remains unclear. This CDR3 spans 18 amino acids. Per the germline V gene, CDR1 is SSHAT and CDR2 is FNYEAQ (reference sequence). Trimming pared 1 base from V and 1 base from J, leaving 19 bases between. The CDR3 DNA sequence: TGTGCCAGCAGCTTAGGGTTTAGAGTTTCTGGGCCCCAAGAGACCCAGTACTTC. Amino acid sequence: CASSLGFRVSGPQETQYF.

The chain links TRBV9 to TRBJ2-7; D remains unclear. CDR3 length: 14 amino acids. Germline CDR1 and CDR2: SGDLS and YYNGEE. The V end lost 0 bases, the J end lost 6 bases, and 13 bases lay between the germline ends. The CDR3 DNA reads TGTGCCAGCAGCGTAGAAATGGAGTATTCCGAGCAGTACTTC. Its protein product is CASSVEMEYSEQYF.

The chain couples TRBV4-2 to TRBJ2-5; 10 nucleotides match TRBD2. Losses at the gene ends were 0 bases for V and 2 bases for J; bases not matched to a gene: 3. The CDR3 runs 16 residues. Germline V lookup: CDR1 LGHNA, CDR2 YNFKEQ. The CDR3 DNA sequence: TGTGCCAGCAGCCAAGAATTAGCGGGGGGTCAAGAGACCCAGTACTTC. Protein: CASSQELAGGQETQYF.

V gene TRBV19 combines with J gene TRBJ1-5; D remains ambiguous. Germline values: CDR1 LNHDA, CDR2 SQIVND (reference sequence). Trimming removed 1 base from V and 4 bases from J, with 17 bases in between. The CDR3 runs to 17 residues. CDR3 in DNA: TGTGCCAGTAGTATAGGATTCCGGGAGGCAGCAAATCAGCCCCAGCATTTT. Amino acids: CASSIGFREAANQPQHF.

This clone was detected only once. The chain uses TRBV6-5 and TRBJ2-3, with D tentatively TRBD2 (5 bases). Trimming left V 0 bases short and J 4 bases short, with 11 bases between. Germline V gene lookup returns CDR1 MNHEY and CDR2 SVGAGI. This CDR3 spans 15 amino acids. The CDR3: CASSYSVGGADTQYF. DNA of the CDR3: TGTGCCAGCAGTTACTCGGTTGGAGGCGCAGATACGCAGTATTTT.

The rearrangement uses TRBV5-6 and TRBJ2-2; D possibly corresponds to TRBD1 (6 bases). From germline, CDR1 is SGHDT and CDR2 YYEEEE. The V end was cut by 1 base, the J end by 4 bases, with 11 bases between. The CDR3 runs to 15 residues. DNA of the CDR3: TGTGCCAGCAGCTTGACAGGGATGGTCACCGGGGAGCTGTTTTTT. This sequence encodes CASSLTGMVTGELFF.

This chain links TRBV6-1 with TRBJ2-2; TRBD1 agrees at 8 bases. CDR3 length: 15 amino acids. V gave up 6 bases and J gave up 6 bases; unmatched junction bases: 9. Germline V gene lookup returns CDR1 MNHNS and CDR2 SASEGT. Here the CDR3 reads CASRKMTGAAGELFF. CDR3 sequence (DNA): TGTGCCAGCAGAAAAATGACAGGGGCGGCCGGGGAGCTGTTTTTT.

The CDR3 spells CASRDDRGATNTEAFF. The DNA of the CDR3 is TGCGCCAGCAGAGATGATAGAGGGGCCACGAACACTGAAGCTTTCTTT. The chain is built from TRBV5-1 and TRBJ1-1, with a weak D call TRBD1 (5 bases). V was clipped by 5 bases and J by 1 base, with 18 bases between them. The CDR3 extends over 16 amino acids. CDR1 is SGHRS, CDR2 YFSETQ, per germline.

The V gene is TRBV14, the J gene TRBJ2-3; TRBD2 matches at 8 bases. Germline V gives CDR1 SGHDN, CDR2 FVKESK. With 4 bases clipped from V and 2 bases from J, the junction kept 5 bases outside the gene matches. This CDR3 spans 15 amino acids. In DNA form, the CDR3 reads TGTGCCAGCAGCCTGAAACTAGCGGCCACAGATACGCAGTATTTT. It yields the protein CASSLKLAATDTQYF. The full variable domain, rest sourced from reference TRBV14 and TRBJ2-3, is EAGVTQFPSHSVIEKGQTVTLRCDPISGHDNLYWYRRVMGKEIKFLLHFVKESKQDESGMPNNRFLAERTGGTYSTLKVQPAELEDSGVYFCASSLKLAATDTQYFGPGTRLTVL.

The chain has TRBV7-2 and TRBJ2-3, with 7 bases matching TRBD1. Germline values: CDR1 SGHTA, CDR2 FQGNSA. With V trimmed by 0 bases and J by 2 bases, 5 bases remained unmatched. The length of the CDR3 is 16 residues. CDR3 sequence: CASSLALTGYTDTQYF. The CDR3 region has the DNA TGTGCCAGCAGCTTAGCCCTGACAGGGTACACAGATACGCAGTATTTT.